The rows below give T cell receptor beta chains drawn from one sample of a study of T cells after yellow fever vaccination. Each CDR3 protein is one row after TCRdb ran MiXCR on the 5' RACE reads. Of 450,000 to 550,000 distinct CDR3 sequences detected, roughly 19% appear once; the ten largest clones hold more than 13%. This material consisted of PBMCs, taken 15 days after the yellow fever booster vaccination. The receptors shown here come from a man between 25 and 39 years old who received the YFV17D yellow fever vaccine. The CDR3 runs from the conserved cysteine through the conserved F or W. The D gene is left open where the match is weak. Clone size appears in some rows only: once, few, many, or a class for an expanded clone.

CDR3 DNA: TGTGCCAGCACCCCGCTGGGGCCCAGCTCTGGGGCCAACGTCCTGACTTTC
CDR3 protein: CASTPLGPSSGANVLTF
clone size: .
J gene: TRBJ2-6
V gene: TRBV5-6
D gene: .

CDR3 DNA: TGTGCCAGCAGTTACTCGGGACCCGGGGCCAATGAGCAGTTCTTC
CDR3 protein: CASSYSGPGANEQFF
clone size: few
J gene: TRBJ2-1
V gene: TRBV6-2/TRBV6-3
D gene: .

CDR3 DNA: TGTGCCACCAGCAGAGGGGTAGCGGGAGTACTCTACAATGAGCAGTTCTTC
CDR3 protein: CATSRGVAGVLYNEQFF
clone size: few
J gene: TRBJ2-1
V gene: TRBV15
D gene: TRBD2

CDR3 DNA: TGTGCCAGCTCACCACCGGGCCCTTCCGAGCAGTACTTC
CDR3 protein: CASSPPGPSEQYF
clone size: few
J gene: TRBJ2-7
V gene: TRBV18
D gene: .

CDR3 DNA: TGTGCCAGCAGTAGACCCCAGGAGACCCAGTACTTC
CDR3 protein: CASSRPQETQYF
clone size: many
J gene: TRBJ2-5
V gene: TRBV6-6
D gene: .

CDR3 DNA: TGCAGCGTTGAAGATAGACTAGCGGCGACACCTTTC
CDR3 protein: CSVEDRLAATPF
clone size: few
J gene: TRBJ2-1
V gene: TRBV29-1
D gene: TRBD2

CDR3 DNA: TGCAGTGCTAGAGATCATCGACTCAGCTCCTACGAGCAGTACTTC
CDR3 protein: CSARDHRLSSYEQYF
clone size: .
J gene: TRBJ2-7
V gene: TRBV20-1
D gene: .

CDR3 DNA: TGTGCCCTAGGGGGAGGACGACTCTACGAGCAGTACTTC
CDR3 protein: CALGGGRLYEQYF
clone size: few
J gene: TRBJ2-7
V gene: TRBV6-2/TRBV6-3
D gene: .

CDR3 DNA: TGTGCCAGCAGTTACTCTCAGGTTACCTACGAGCAGTACTTC
CDR3 protein: CASSYSQVTYEQYF
clone size: .
J gene: TRBJ2-7
V gene: TRBV6-5
D gene: .

CDR3 DNA: TGTGCCAGCAGCCGGGACACCTCCTACGAGCAGTACTTC
CDR3 protein: CASSRDTSYEQYF
clone size: many
J gene: TRBJ2-7
V gene: TRBV12-3/TRBV12-4
D gene: .

CDR3 DNA: TGTGCCAGTAGAGTTCTAGCGGACTACAATGAGCAGTTCTTC
CDR3 protein: CASRVLADYNEQFF
clone size: .
J gene: TRBJ2-1
V gene: TRBV19
D gene: TRBD2

CDR3 DNA: TGTGCCAGCAGCCCCCAGGTTTTCTCCTACGAGCAGTACTTC
CDR3 protein: CASSPQVFSYEQYF
clone size: few
J gene: TRBJ2-7
V gene: TRBV9
D gene: .

CDR3 DNA: TGCGCCAGCAGCCCGGGACAGCTAATCGGCTACACCTTC
CDR3 protein: CASSPGQLIGYTF
clone size: many
J gene: TRBJ1-2
V gene: TRBV5-1
D gene: TRBD1

CDR3 DNA: TGTGCCTGGAGATCCCCGGGGAGGGAGACCCAGTACTTC
CDR3 protein: CAWRSPGRETQYF
clone size: few
J gene: TRBJ2-5
V gene: TRBV30
D gene: .

CDR3 DNA: TGTGCCAGCAGGTGGGAGCGACTTATCAATCAGCCCCAGCATTTT
CDR3 protein: CASRWERLINQPQHF
clone size: few
J gene: TRBJ1-5
V gene: TRBV28
D gene: .

CDR3 DNA: TGTGCCAGCAGCTTAGCTAGCGGGAGTTATACAGATACGCAGTATTTT
CDR3 protein: CASSLASGSYTDTQYF
clone size: .
J gene: TRBJ2-3
V gene: TRBV11-2
D gene: TRBD2

CDR3 DNA: TGCAGCGTTGTCCCCCCACCATCAGATACGCAGTATTTT
CDR3 protein: CSVVPPPSDTQYF
clone size: few
J gene: TRBJ2-3
V gene: TRBV29-1
D gene: .

CDR3 DNA: TGTGCCAGCAGTGATGATACCCAGTACTTC
CDR3 protein: CASSDDTQYF
clone size: .
J gene: TRBJ2-5
V gene: TRBV25-1
D gene: .

CDR3 DNA: TGTGCCAGCAGCTTAAGGGCGCGGGACCTCTCTGGGGCCAACGTCCTGACTTTC
CDR3 protein: CASSLRARDLSGANVLTF
clone size: .
J gene: TRBJ2-6
V gene: TRBV11-2
D gene: .

CDR3 DNA: TGTGCCAGCAGCTTAGCCAACATAGCGGGAGGGCGGGAGCAGTTCTTC
CDR3 protein: CASSLANIAGGREQFF
clone size: few
J gene: TRBJ2-1
V gene: TRBV7-8
D gene: TRBD2

CDR3 DNA: TGCGCCAGCAGCTTGGACCAGGTCGGGAACACTGAAGCTTTCTTT
CDR3 protein: CASSLDQVGNTEAFF
clone size: once
J gene: TRBJ1-1
V gene: TRBV5-1
D gene: .

CDR3 DNA: TGCGCCAGCAGCCAAGTGGGTCAGGACCCGTATGGCTACACCTTC
CDR3 protein: CASSQVGQDPYGYTF
clone size: .
J gene: TRBJ1-2
V gene: TRBV4-3
D gene: .

CDR3 DNA: TGTGCCAGTAGTATAGAAGGGTACAATGAGCAGTTCTTC
CDR3 protein: CASSIEGYNEQFF
clone size: .
J gene: TRBJ2-1
V gene: TRBV19
D gene: .

CDR3 DNA: TGTGCCAGTAGTGGCACGACCGGTGGCTACACCTTC
CDR3 protein: CASSGTTGGYTF
clone size: .
J gene: TRBJ1-2
V gene: TRBV19
D gene: .

CDR3 DNA: TGTGCCAGCAGTTACTCTCACAGGGGGAACACTGAAGCTTTCTTT
CDR3 protein: CASSYSHRGNTEAFF
clone size: few
J gene: TRBJ1-1
V gene: TRBV6-5
D gene: TRBD1

CDR3 DNA: TGCGCCAGCAGTCAATCCCCCAGGACTAGCGGGAGTAACACCGGGGAGCTGTTTTTT
CDR3 protein: CASSQSPRTSGSNTGELFF
clone size: .
J gene: TRBJ2-2
V gene: TRBV23-1
D gene: TRBD2

CDR3 DNA: TGTGCCAGCGGGACCCAGGTCGATGAGCAGTTCTTC
CDR3 protein: CASGTQVDEQFF
clone size: .
J gene: TRBJ2-1
V gene: TRBV6-1
D gene: .

CDR3 DNA: TGTGCCAGCAGTTCCCCGAAAGGGGCGGGAGGTATCAATGAGCAGTTCTTC
CDR3 protein: CASSSPKGAGGINEQFF
clone size: .
J gene: TRBJ2-1
V gene: TRBV6-5
D gene: TRBD2

CDR3 DNA: TGTGCCAGCAGCTTGGAGCTAGCCGGGGAGCTGTTTTTT
CDR3 protein: CASSLELAGELFF
clone size: few
J gene: TRBJ2-2
V gene: TRBV5-4
D gene: .

CDR3 DNA: TGTGCCAGCACCCGGGGTCTGCCCATCTATGGCTACACCTTC
CDR3 protein: CASTRGLPIYGYTF
clone size: .
J gene: TRBJ1-2
V gene: TRBV12-3/TRBV12-4
D gene: .

CDR3 DNA: TGTGCCAGCTCAAAAGTGGAGGGGAGCACTGAAGCTTTCTTT
CDR3 protein: CASSKVEGSTEAFF
clone size: few
J gene: TRBJ1-1
V gene: TRBV18
D gene: .

CDR3 DNA: TGTGCCAGCAGCCCAAGGGGGGGAGGCGTCACCGGGGAGCTGTTTTTT
CDR3 protein: CASSPRGGGVTGELFF
clone size: .
J gene: TRBJ2-2
V gene: TRBV7-2
D gene: .

CDR3 DNA: TGTGCCAGCAGCTTATTGCTAGCGGACCAAGAGACCCAGTACTTC
CDR3 protein: CASSLLLADQETQYF
clone size: .
J gene: TRBJ2-5
V gene: TRBV7-9
D gene: TRBD2

CDR3 DNA: TGTGCCAGCAGTTATTTTTGGGGACTTGCCCACAATGAGCAGTTCTTC
CDR3 protein: CASSYFWGLAHNEQFF
clone size: .
J gene: TRBJ2-1
V gene: TRBV6-5
D gene: .

CDR3 DNA: TGTGCCACCAGCAGAGTCCCCAACGACTACGAGCAGTACTTC
CDR3 protein: CATSRVPNDYEQYF
clone size: few
J gene: TRBJ2-7
V gene: TRBV15
D gene: .

CDR3 DNA: TGTGCCAGCAGCTCCTCCGGTGGAGTAAATGAGCAGTTCTTC
CDR3 protein: CASSSSGGVNEQFF
clone size: .
J gene: TRBJ2-1
V gene: TRBV11-2
D gene: .

CDR3 DNA: TGCGCCAGCAGCCCGGACAGACTGACGAACACCGGGGAGCTGTTTTTT
CDR3 protein: CASSPDRLTNTGELFF
clone size: few
J gene: TRBJ2-2
V gene: TRBV4-3
D gene: .

CDR3 DNA: TGTGCCAGCAGTTACTCGTTTGGGCGGAAGAGCTCCTACGAGCAGTACTTC
CDR3 protein: CASSYSFGRKSSYEQYF
clone size: few
J gene: TRBJ2-7
V gene: TRBV6-2/TRBV6-3
D gene: .

CDR3 DNA: TGTGCCAGCAGCGCCCTCGGGGATAGCGGGAGCCAAGAGACCCAGTACTTC
CDR3 protein: CASSALGDSGSQETQYF
clone size: once
J gene: TRBJ2-5
V gene: TRBV5-6
D gene: TRBD2

CDR3 DNA: TGTGCCAGCAGCTTACTCGGGGAGGTGGGCACTGAAGCTTTCTTT
CDR3 protein: CASSLLGEVGTEAFF
clone size: .
J gene: TRBJ1-1
V gene: TRBV7-2
D gene: .

CDR3 DNA: TGTGCCAGCGGGCCAATAGATGCCAAAAACATTCAGTACTTC
CDR3 protein: CASGPIDAKNIQYF
clone size: .
J gene: TRBJ2-4
V gene: TRBV6-1
D gene: .

CDR3 DNA: TGTGCCAGCAGCAGGGACTCTAGCTCCTATAATTCACCCCTCCACTTT
CDR3 protein: CASSRDSSSYNSPLHF
clone size: many
J gene: TRBJ1-6
V gene: TRBV7-9
D gene: .

CDR3 DNA: TGTGCCAGTAGTATCGGCAGGGGCAGACTGAACACTGAAGCTTTCTTT
CDR3 protein: CASSIGRGRLNTEAFF
clone size: few
J gene: TRBJ1-1
V gene: TRBV19
D gene: .

CDR3 DNA: TGCGCCAGCAGCCCGGGACTAGCGGGAGGGAGGAATGAGCAGTTCTTC
CDR3 protein: CASSPGLAGGRNEQFF
clone size: .
J gene: TRBJ2-1
V gene: TRBV5-1
D gene: TRBD2

CDR3 DNA: TGCGCCAGCAGCCCGCTAAGGGCCCAGCCCGAGGCCTACGAGCAGTACTTC
CDR3 protein: CASSPLRAQPEAYEQYF
clone size: .
J gene: TRBJ2-7
V gene: TRBV5-1
D gene: .

CDR3 DNA: TGCGCCAGCAGCTTGGTAGCGGGAGGACCATACAATGAGCAGTTCTTC
CDR3 protein: CASSLVAGGPYNEQFF
clone size: few
J gene: TRBJ2-1
V gene: TRBV5-1
D gene: TRBD2